These 20 T cell receptor beta chains came from one sample sequenced in a study of T cell responses to AZD1222 COVID-19 vaccine. Generated by immunoSEQ multiplex PCR, the TCRdb table keeps only in-frame clones and is missing some. The sample carries about 130,000 clones, approximately 85% recorded once. The sequences come from peripheral blood, collected on day 0 of AZD1222 vaccination. All receptors derive from an adult in good health.

The V and J genes are TRBV6-2 or TRBV6-3 and TRBJ2-1; D is unresolved. Deletions cut 6 bases from V and 10 bases from J, with 10 bases between. Germline CDR1 and CDR2: MNHEY and SVGEGT. The CDR3 sequence is 11 residues long. CDR3 bases: TGTGCCAGCAGCCCTCGGTTAGAGCAGTTCTTC. This gives the protein CASSPRLEQFF.

The CDR3 nucleotides read TGTGCCACCAGTGATCCCACATCGACAGTCTCTGGCTACACCTTC. Protein product: CATSDPTSTVSGYTF. The chain employs TRBV24-1 and TRBJ1-2; a weak D match, TRBD1 (5 bases). V lost 3 bases and J 7 bases, leaving 17 bases between the germline ends. The length of the CDR3 is 15 residues. CDR1 is KGHDR, CDR2 SFDVKD, per germline.

The rearrangement links TRBV6-5 to TRBJ2-7; D is possibly TRBD1 (6 bases). The V gene's germline CDR1 is MNHEY and CDR2 SVGAGI. The CDR3 has 15 residues. Between the trimmed V and J ends, which lost 0 bases and 3 bases, there was a span of 12 bases. As DNA, the CDR3 is TGTGCCAGCAGTTACTCGGGTGACAGGAACTACGAGCAGTACTTC. Protein product: CASSYSGDRNYEQYF.

This clone was found a few times. The genes are TRBV7-2 and TRBJ2-7, with D perhaps TRBD2 (5 bases). This CDR3 contains 12 residues. The V gene's germline CDR1 is SGHTA and CDR2 FQGNSA. V was clipped by 6 bases and J by 4 bases, with 10 bases between them. The CDR3 bases are TGTGCCAGCAGTTCCCCGGGGTACGAGCAGTACTTC. Translated, it gives CASSSPGYEQYF.

This sequence joins TRBV7-8 and TRBJ1-1; weak D call: TRBD1 (5 bases). Trimming took off 5 bases at V and 4 bases at J, with 17 bases between the two ends. Germline CDR1 and CDR2: SGHVS and FQNEAQ. The length of the CDR3 is 15 residues. The CDR3 sequence is CASSPRGERGTEAFF. The DNA of the CDR3 is TGTGCCAGCAGCCCGCGGGGGGAGAGGGGCACTGAAGCTTTCTTT.

The genes are TRBV6-5 and TRBJ2-7; possibly TRBD1 or TRBD2 for D (6 bases each). Trimming shortened V by 8 bases and J by 4 bases, and 15 bases separated the two germline ends. CDR1 MNHEY and CDR2 SVGAGI come from the germline V gene. This CDR3 region has 13 residues. Here the CDR3 reads CASGSRGEYEQYF. CDR3 sequence (DNA): TGTGCCAGCGGCTCGAGGGGGGAATACGAGCAGTACTTC.

The chain has TRBV10-3 and TRBJ2-2; D tentatively reads TRBD1 or TRBD2 (5 bases each). Trimming removed 6 bases from V and 7 bases from J, with 18 bases in between. This CDR3 has 15 residues. Germline CDR1 is ENHRY and CDR2 is SYGVKD. CDR3 region: CAIRDASRGLGELFF. In nucleotides, the CDR3 is TGTGCCATCAGAGATGCCTCGAGGGGCCTCGGGGAGCTGTTTTTT.

V is TRBV11-3 and J is TRBJ2-1; D is possibly TRBD1 or TRBD2 (5 bases each). This CDR3 has 14 amino acids. The germline V and J ends were trimmed by 5 bases and 10 bases, with 18 bases remaining between them. The V gene's germline CDR1 is SGHNT and CDR2 YENEEA. The CDR3 DNA sequence: TGTGCCAGCAGCCGGGACCCAGCTGGCAGGGAGCAGTTCTTC. As protein: CASSRDPAGREQFF.

The chain couples TRBV6-6 to TRBJ2-4, with 13 bases that match TRBD2. The germline CDR1 and CDR2 sequences are MNHNY and SVGAGI (reference sequence). With V trimmed by 6 bases and J by 9 bases, 5 bases remained unmatched. This CDR3 comprises 14 residues. DNA for the CDR3: TGTGCCAGCAGAACGACTAGCGGGAGGAGCATTCAGTACTTC. Its translation is CASRTTSGRSIQYF.

The CDR3 DNA reads as TGTGCCAGCAGTTCGCGGGACAGCATTAACGAGCAGTACTTC. Its translation: CASSSRDSINEQYF. This chain links TRBV6-2 or TRBV6-3 with TRBJ2-7; maybe TRBD1 (7 bases). CDR3 length: 14 residues. Germline values: CDR1 MNHEY, CDR2 SVGEGT. Trimming removed 4 bases from V and 5 bases from J, with 15 bases in between.

The V call is TRBV6-2 or TRBV6-3, the J call TRBJ2-7; D may match TRBD1 or TRBD2 (5 bases each). Germline V gene sequence: CDR1 MNHEY, CDR2 SVGEGT. The CDR3 is 11 amino acids. The V end was cut by 2 bases, the J end by 7 bases, with 6 bases between. This CDR3 reads CASSYGGEQYF. CDR3 DNA: TGTGCCAGCAGTTACGGGGGAGAGCAGTACTTC.

This chain connects TRBV11-2 to TRBJ2-3; the D is unclear. Germline loops: CDR1 SGHAT, CDR2 FQNNGV. This CDR3 comprises 15 residues. Trimming cost V 6 bases and J 2 bases, with 15 bases left between them. The CDR3 sequence: CASREPGRTTDTQYF. The DNA for the CDR3 is TGTGCCAGCAGAGAACCTGGGCGGACCACAGATACGCAGTATTTT.

The chain employs TRBV30 and TRBJ2-2, with 8 bases matching TRBD1. CDR1 and CDR2 from the germline V gene are GTSNPN and SVGIG (reference sequence). This CDR3 region has 12 residues. V was clipped by 5 bases and J by 4 bases; unmatched bases: 0. The CDR3 nucleotides read TGTGCCTGGGGACAGGGCACCGGGGAGCTGTTTTTT. Amino acids: CAWGQGTGELFF.

J is TRBJ2-7 and V is TRBV9, with 8 nucleotides matching TRBD2. This CDR3 spans 15 amino acids. The germline gives CDR1 SGDLS, CDR2 YYNGEE. Unmatched junction bases numbered 13, after V lost 4 bases and J lost 7 bases. The CDR3 sequence is CASSPWGAGEGEQYF. The DNA for the CDR3 is TGTGCCAGCAGCCCCTGGGGAGCGGGAGAGGGAGAGCAGTACTTC.

The CDR3 DNA sequence: TGCGCCAGCAGCTTGGGACAGGGTGTTGGCTACACCTTC. Protein: CASSLGQGVGYTF. The chain is built from TRBV5-1 and TRBJ1-2; 7 bases are a match to TRBD1. The CDR3 is 13 amino acids. V lost 0 bases, J lost 7 bases, and 3 bases stayed unmatched. Germline V gene sequence: CDR1 SGHRS, CDR2 YFSETQ.

The chain has TRBV4-3 and TRBJ1-3; D is uncertain. The V end was cut by 0 bases, the J end by 1 base, with 10 bases between. Per the germline V gene, CDR1 is LGHNA and CDR2 is YSLEER. CDR3 length equals 16 residues. CDR3 loop: CASSQDGGQSGNTIYF. Here the CDR3 DNA reads TGCGCCAGCAGCCAAGATGGTGGGCAGTCTGGAAACACCATATATTTT.

This clone was detected once. The gene calls are TRBV11-2 and TRBJ1-1; a possible D gene is TRBD1 (5 bases). Germline V gives CDR1 SGHAT, CDR2 FQNNGV. This CDR3 contains 13 residues. Trimming cost V 3 bases and J 3 bases, with 8 bases left between them. The DNA for the CDR3 is TGTGCCAGCAGCTTCGGGGGTGACACTGAAGCTTTCTTT. Residues: CASSFGGDTEAFF.

V and J are TRBV3-1 (or the pseudogene TRBV3-2) and TRBJ1-2; D unclear. This CDR3 spans 14 amino acids. Trimming left V 0 bases short and J 10 bases short, with 15 bases between. Germline V gene lookup returns CDR1 LGHDT and CDR2 YNNKEL (reference sequence). The CDR3, as DNA: TGTGCCAGCAGCCAAGATCTACTGGGAACCATCTACACCTTC. It encodes CASSQDLLGTIYTF.

The V gene is TRBV6-1, the J gene TRBJ1-5; the D is unclear. Germline lookup yields CDR1 MNHNS and CDR2 SASEGT. V was clipped by 4 bases and J by 1 base, with 17 bases between them. The CDR3 is made up of 17 amino acids. The CDR3 is CASSAPGSVASNQPQHF. For the CDR3, the DNA is TGTGCCAGCAGTGCCCCTGGTTCGGTTGCGAGCAATCAGCCCCAGCATTTT.

The rearrangement links TRBV5-1 to TRBJ2-3, with D perhaps matching TRBD1 or TRBD2 (5 bases each). Germline V gene sequence: CDR1 SGHRS, CDR2 YFSETQ. This CDR3 contains 13 residues. Between the trimmed V and J ends, which lost 6 bases and 1 base, there was a span of 9 bases. The CDR3 coding sequence is TGCGCCAGCACCCGGGACGGCACAGATACGCAGTATTTT. Protein product: CASTRDGTDTQYF.